The 22 T cell receptor beta chains presented below share a single source sample, sequenced in a study of CD8 T cells in Susac syndrome (dated by TCRdb to between 2019 and 2020). Library preparation used the immunoSEQ multiplex PCR assay. RNA was extracted with the RNeasy kit and 0.5 to 1 ug was reverse transcribed using random hexamers. TCRdb took the public reads, trimmed them with fastp at Q25, ran MiXCR for clone calling and kept in-frame beta chains. Each entry is one CDR3 protein sequence, shown with its most common DNA and genes. The sample records 300,000 to 350,000 distinct CDR3 sequences, about 92% of which are singletons. 0.065% of the sample is in the top ten clones. The sequencing input was CD4+ T cells from PBMCs. These receptors were collected from a human donor with multiple sclerosis.

The chain uses TRBV15 and TRBJ1-1; no firm D call. V gave up 0 bases and J gave up 1 base, with 3 bases separating them. This CDR3 has 13 amino acids. CDR1 and CDR2 from the germline V gene are LNHNV and YYDKDF (reference sequence). CDR3 sequence reads: CATSREGNTEAFF. CDR3 in DNA: TGTGCCACCAGCAGAGAGGGGAACACTGAAGCTTTCTTT. Using reference TRBV15 and TRBJ1-1 for the parts outside the CDR3, the full variable domain is DAMVIQNPRYQVTQFGKPVTLSCSQTLNHNVMYWYQQKSSQAPKLLFHYYDKDFNNEADTPDNFQSRRPNTSFCFLDIRSPGLGDTAMYLCATSREGNTEAFFGQGTRLTVV.

The V gene is TRBV20-1, the J gene TRBJ1-2; D gene uncertain. Trimming removed 0 bases at V and 5 bases at J, with 13 bases between. The CDR3 runs to 14 residues. The germline CDR1 and CDR2 sequences are DFQATT and SNEGSKA (reference sequence). The CDR3 region is CSARDLRSRYGYTF. The CDR3 coding sequence is TGCAGTGCTAGAGATCTGCGGAGCCGATATGGCTACACCTTC.

J is TRBJ1-6 and V is TRBV5-1; D unclear. Per the germline V gene, CDR1 is SGHRS and CDR2 is YFSETQ. The CDR3 contains 13 residues. Trimming removed 0 bases at V and 8 bases at J, with 6 bases between. CDR3 region: CASSLDRYSPLHF. CDR3 coding DNA: TGCGCCAGCAGCTTGGATCGGTATTCACCCCTCCACTTT. The full variable domain, with the rest looked up from reference TRBV5-1 and TRBJ1-6, is KAGVTQTPRYLIKTRGQQVTLSCSPISGHRSVSWYQQTPGQGLQFLFEYFSETQRNKGNFPGRFSGRQFSNSRSEMNVSTLELGDSALYLCASSLDRYSPLHFGNGTRLTVT.

The chain joins TRBV12-3 or TRBV12-4 to TRBJ1-2; D remains ambiguous. V lost 3 bases, J lost 3 bases, and 8 bases lay in between. The CDR3 runs to 13 residues. CDR3 protein: CASSLVRHYGYTF. The DNA of the CDR3 is TGTGCCAGCAGTTTGGTCCGTCACTATGGCTACACCTTC.

The chain uses TRBV7-9 and TRBJ2-1; tentatively, D is TRBD2 (5 bases). V dropped 0 bases and J dropped 7 bases, with 19 bases sitting between them. Germline V gene lookup returns CDR1 SEHNR and CDR2 FQNEAQ (reference sequence). The CDR3 contains 17 residues. This chain's CDR3 is CASSLAGRLARRNEQFF. The CDR3 region has the DNA TGTGCCAGCAGCTTAGCGGGTCGATTAGCGAGGCGAAATGAGCAGTTCTTC.

This rearrangement joins TRBV5-1 to TRBJ1-1; the D gene is possibly TRBD1 (5 bases). CDR1 is SGHRS, CDR2 YFSETQ, per germline. There are 14 residues in the CDR3. V was cut by 3 bases and J by 4 bases, with 13 bases left in between. For the CDR3, the DNA is TGCGCCAGCAGCTGGAGGGGACGCTCCACTGAAGCTTTCTTT. Translation: CASSWRGRSTEAFF.

The chain couples TRBV2 to TRBJ2-3; D gene unclear. V was pared by 8 bases and J by 4 bases, with 19 bases between. Germline CDR1 and CDR2: SNHLY and FYNNEI. CDR3 size: 15 residues. CDR3 amino acids: CASLVTWAASDTQYF. The CDR3 coding sequence is TGTGCCAGCCTCGTCACGTGGGCTGCGTCAGATACGCAGTATTTT.

This rearrangement joins TRBV2 to TRBJ2-5; tentative D call: TRBD2 (6 bases). The V end lost 3 bases, the J end lost 5 bases, and 16 bases lay between the germline ends. From germline, CDR1 is SNHLY and CDR2 FYNNEI. This CDR3 region has 15 residues. The chain's CDR3 is CASSDEEGIEETQYF. In nucleotides, the CDR3 is TGTGCCAGCAGTGACGAGGAGGGAATTGAGGAGACCCAGTACTTC.

V gene TRBV11-2 combines with J gene TRBJ2-5, with 8 positions matching TRBD1. Trimming removed 5 bases from V and 5 bases from J; junction bases left unmatched: 10. Germline V gene sequence: CDR1 SGHAT, CDR2 FQNNGV. This CDR3 is 15 amino acids long. In nucleotides, the CDR3 is TGTGCCAGCAGCGACCGGACAGGGTCAGGGGAGACCCAGTACTTC. Amino acids: CASSDRTGSGETQYF.

The rearrangement links TRBV30 to TRBJ2-5, with 8 bases matching TRBD1. The CDR3 has 12 amino acids. CDR1 is GTSNPN and CDR2 is SVGIG in the germline V gene (reference sequence). The ends lost 5 bases at V and 3 bases at J; junction bases unmatched: 2. The CDR3 nucleotides read TGTGCCTGGCTACAGGGGGAAGAGACCCAGTACTTC. This codes for CAWLQGEETQYF.

This chain uses TRBV12-5 with TRBJ1-2; D call uncertain. CDR1 is LGHNT, CDR2 FRNRAP, per germline. The CDR3 consists of 15 residues. V gave up 4 bases and J gave up 2 bases, with 14 bases separating them. The CDR3 spells CASGSPAGGNYGYTF. CDR3 bases: TGTGCTAGTGGTTCCCCTGCAGGCGGAAACTATGGCTACACCTTC.

This chain links TRBV19 with TRBJ1-2, with TRBD1 as a possible D gene (6 bases). CDR3 length equals 13 residues. Deletions cut 7 bases from V and 8 bases from J, with 17 bases between. Germline-derived CDR1 and CDR2 are LNHDA and SQIVND (reference sequence). The CDR3: CASTYQQGMGYTF. As DNA, the CDR3 is TGTGCCAGTACCTATCAGCAGGGGATGGGCTACACCTTC. The full variable domain, in which reference TRBV19 and TRBJ1-2 provide the parts outside the CDR3, is DGGITQSPKYLFRKEGQNVTLSCEQNLNHDAMYWYRQDPGQGLRLIYYSQIVNDFQKGDIAEGYSVSREKKESFPLTVTSAQKNPTAFYLCASTYQQGMGYTFGSGTRLTVV.

This sequence joins TRBV4-1 and TRBJ1-5; D unresolved. The CDR3 covers 16 residues. Germline V gene data show CDR1 as MGHRA and CDR2 as YSYEKL. V lost 0 bases and J 0 bases, leaving 9 bases between the germline ends. The CDR3 loop is CASSQEAAISNQPQHF. For the CDR3, the DNA is TGCGCCAGCAGCCAAGAAGCGGCAATTAGCAATCAGCCCCAGCATTTT.

The chain has TRBV5-6 and TRBJ2-3, with 15 positions matching TRBD2. V lost 5 bases to trimming and J lost 4 bases; unmatched junction nucleotides: 5. Germline values: CDR1 SGHDT, CDR2 YYEEEE. The length of the CDR3 is 16 residues. The CDR3 region is CASRRTSGRAPDTQYF. Here the CDR3 DNA reads TGTGCCAGCAGAAGGACTAGCGGGAGGGCCCCAGATACGCAGTATTTT.

The gene calls are TRBV7-2 and TRBJ2-3; 10 nucleotides line up with TRBD2. CDR1 is SGHTA and CDR2 is FQGNSA in the germline V gene. The length of the CDR3 is 15 residues. The trim removed 5 bases at V and 5 bases at J, leaving 7 bases unmatched. In nucleotides, the CDR3 is TGTGCCAGCAGCACCGTAGCGGGAGGAGGAGATACGCAGTATTTT. Encoded protein: CASSTVAGGGDTQYF.

V and J are TRBV11-2 and TRBJ1-2; D gene ambiguous. Germline V gene sequence: CDR1 SGHAT, CDR2 FQNNGV. The V and J ends lost 2 bases and 0 bases respectively, with 10 bases between them. The length of the CDR3 is 15 residues. CDR3 sequence (DNA): TGTGCCAGCAGCTTATTAGGTGCCACTAACTATGGCTACACCTTC. It codes for CASSLLGATNYGYTF. Complete variable domain (other parts from reference TRBV11-2 and TRBJ1-2): EAGVAQSPRYKIIEKRQSVAFWCNPISGHATLYWYQQILGQGPKLLIQFQNNGVVDDSQLPKDRFSAERLKGVDSTLKIQPAKLEDSAVYLCASSLLGATNYGYTFGSGTRLTVV.

This chain joins TRBV6-1 and TRBJ2-1; D is possibly TRBD2 (6 bases). V lost 5 bases and J lost 7, with 15 bases in between. The CDR3 runs to 14 residues. CDR1 is MNHNS, CDR2 SASEGT, per germline. CDR3 in amino acids: CASSRLGAGNEQFF. CDR3 nucleotides: TGTGCCAGCAGTCGACTAGGGGCTGGGAATGAGCAGTTCTTC.

The chain couples TRBV20-1 to TRBJ2-1; weak D call: TRBD1 (7 bases). CDR1 DFQATT and CDR2 SNEGSKA come from the germline V gene (reference sequence). This CDR3 has 13 residues. V shed 3 bases and J shed 7 bases, with 13 bases lying between them. The CDR3 sequence: CSARVQGRNEQFF. The CDR3 DNA follows: TGCAGTGCTAGGGTACAGGGGAGGAATGAGCAGTTCTTC.

The chain combines TRBV4-1 with TRBJ1-2; D ambiguous. The CDR3 extends over 14 amino acids. Deletions cut 0 bases from V and 4 bases from J, with 9 bases between. Germline V CDR1 and CDR2: MGHRA, YSYEKL. CDR3 in DNA: TGCGCCAGCAGCCAAGATGGAATTACCTATGGCTACACCTTC. It encodes CASSQDGITYGYTF.

The gene calls are TRBV29-1 and TRBJ2-7, with no clear D. Between the trimmed V and J ends, which lost 6 bases and 6 bases, there was a span of 18 bases. The length of the CDR3 is 13 residues. Germline V lookup: CDR1 SQVTM, CDR2 ANQGSEA. The DNA of the CDR3 is TGCAGCGTGCAAAGGACGGACGGTCTCGAGCAGTACTTC. The encoded protein is CSVQRTDGLEQYF.

This chain uses TRBV21-1 with TRBJ2-7; the table calls TRBD1, which could not be checked here. TRBV21-1 is a documented pseudogene. The CDR3 extends over 16 amino acids. CDR3 residues: CASSKVAGDRAYEQYF. The CDR3 DNA follows: TGTGCCAGCAGCAAAGTCGCGGGGGATCGTGCCTACGAGCAGTACTTC.

This chain joins TRBV12-3 or TRBV12-4 and TRBJ2-7, with 12 bases lining up with TRBD2. The CDR3 covers 16 residues. V was clipped by 5 bases and J by 1 base; unmatched bases: 6. Written as DNA, the CDR3 is TGTGCCAGCAGTCTTCGACTAGCGGGGGTATCCTACGAGCAGTACTTC. Residues: CASSLRLAGVSYEQYF.